These T cell receptor beta chains were read from a single sample in a study of T cell changes during pregnancy in multiple sclerosis. Data came from immunoSEQ multiplex PCR; TCRdb stores just in-frame clones and leaves some out. The data show fewer than 50,000 clones, 85% to 95% seen once. This specimen was CD8+ T cells from peripheral blood mononuclear cells, taken in the first trimester of pregnancy. The receptors shown here come from a female donor with multiple sclerosis, enrolled in a pregnancy study. Each CDR3 is given with its conserved first and last residue. Fields, in order: J gene, clone size, V gene, D gene, CDR3 protein, CDR3 DNA. The D gene is left open where the match is weak. Size tells how often a clone was seen (once, few, many) or the class of an expanded clone, and some rows leave it out.

TRBJ2-1 | NA | TRBV7-3 | TRBD2 | CASSPISRGLAGGSNEQFF | TGTGCCAGCAGCCCTATTTCCAGGGGACTAGCGGGGGGTAGCAATGAGCAGTTCTTC
TRBJ1-1 | NA | TRBV7-9 | NA | CASSLDTVRGSEAFF | TGTGCCAGCAGCTTAGATACGGTCCGGGGGTCGGAAGCTTTCTTT
TRBJ2-7 | NA | TRBV5-1 | TRBD2 | CASSLAAGGSYEQYF | TGCGCCAGCAGCTTGGCGGCGGGGGGGTCCTACGAGCAGTACTTC
TRBJ1-1 | few | TRBV7-6 | NA | CASSLRTANTEAFF | TGTGCCAGCAGCCTCCGGACAGCTAACACTGAAGCTTTCTTT
TRBJ2-4 | NA | TRBV19 | TRBD1 | CASTDGRGQAKNIQYF | TGTGCCAGTACCGATGGCAGGGGGCAGGCCAAAAACATTCAGTACTTC
TRBJ2-7 | once | TRBV4-2 | NA | CASSQVAQTSSYEQYF | TGTGCCAGCAGCCAAGTAGCGCAGACCAGCTCCTACGAGCAGTACTTC
TRBJ2-3 | NA | TRBV29-1 | TRBD1 | CSVEDLGQGAHADTQYF | TGCAGCGTTGAAGATCTAGGACAGGGGGCCCACGCAGATACGCAGTATTTT
TRBJ1-3 | NA | TRBV7-2 | TRBD1 | CASSLGGQGYTIYF | TGTGCCAGCAGCTTAGGGGGACAGGGATACACCATATATTTT
TRBJ2-7 | NA | TRBV6-5 | TRBD1 | CASSPGQGFWEQYF | TGTGCCAGCAGTCCGGGACAGGGGTTTTGGGAGCAGTACTTC
TRBJ2-2 | NA | TRBV7-3 | TRBD1 | CASSLQGRDTGELFF | TGTGCCAGCAGCCTACAGGGGCGCGACACCGGGGAGCTGTTTTTT
TRBJ2-1 | NA | TRBV7-9 | TRBD1 | CASSLSGGHYNEQFF | TGTGCCAGCAGCTTGTCAGGGGGCCACTACAATGAGCAGTTCTTC
TRBJ1-5 | NA | TRBV4-1 | NA | CASSAGGQPQHF | TGCGCCAGCAGCGCGGGAGGTCAGCCCCAGCATTTT
TRBJ2-7 | NA | TRBV7-9 | NA | CASSFDFYEQYF | TGTGCCAGCAGCTTCGACTTCTACGAGCAGTACTTC
TRBJ1-2 | NA | TRBV7-8 | NA | CASSLFSRRSGEGDGYTF | TGTGCCAGCAGCTTATTCAGTCGGCGGTCAGGGGAAGGCGATGGCTACACCTTC
TRBJ2-5 | NA | TRBV29-1 | NA | CSVEERGAETQYF | TGCAGCGTTGAAGAACGGGGGGCCGAGACCCAGTACTTC
TRBJ2-7 | NA | TRBV5-4 | NA | CASSLVGGYEQYF | TGTGCCAGCAGCTTGGTGGGAGGCTACGAGCAGTACTTC
TRBJ1-5 | NA | TRBV7-9 | NA | CASSLRGQPQHF | TGTGCCAGCAGCTTACGAGGTCAGCCCCAGCATTTT
TRBJ2-2 | NA | TRBV7-7 | NA | CASSSTGTGELFF | TGTGCCAGCAGCTCTACAGGGACCGGGGAGCTGTTTTTT
TRBJ2-7 | once | TRBV2 | TRBD1 | CASSEAPGQGQDEQYF | TGTGCCAGCAGTGAAGCCCCGGGACAGGGCCAGGACGAGCAGTACTTC
TRBJ2-7 | NA | TRBV7-9 | NA | CASRGAATPTYEQYF | TGTGCCAGCAGGGGAGCAGCCACCCCGACTTACGAGCAGTACTTC
TRBJ2-1 | NA | TRBV4-3 | TRBD2 | CASSQEEAGGLNEQFF | TGCGCCAGCAGCCAAGAAGAGGCGGGGGGGTTGAATGAGCAGTTCTTC
TRBJ1-3 | once | TRBV27 | NA | CASSFSAGGAGNTIYF | TGTGCCAGCAGTTTCTCAGCTGGGGGGGCTGGAAACACCATATATTTT
TRBJ2-7 | once | TRBV5-4 | TRBD2 | CASSLVPGLNRLGQYF | TGTGCCAGCAGCTTGGTCCCGGGACTAAACCGTCTCGGGCAGTACTTC
TRBJ2-7 | NA | TRBV15 | TRBD1 | CATSRRTGRSYEQYF | TGTGCCACCAGCAGACGGACAGGGAGGTCCTACGAGCAGTACTTC
TRBJ2-7 | NA | TRBV4-3 | TRBD2 | CASSQGIAGVYEQYF | TGCGCCAGCAGCCAAGGGATAGCGGGGGTTTACGAGCAGTACTTC
TRBJ1-1 | NA | TRBV19 | NA | CASSIVGPGVGLNTEAFF | TGTGCCAGTAGTATAGTAGGACCAGGGGTCGGGCTGAACACTGAAGCTTTCTTT
TRBJ2-3 | NA | TRBV11-2 | TRBD1 | CASSLGYRGTGSDTQYF | TGTGCCAGCAGCTTGGGATACAGGGGGACAGGGTCGGATACGCAGTATTTT
TRBJ2-2 | once | TRBV15 | TRBD1 | CATSRDRPANTGELFF | TGTGCCACCAGCAGGGACAGGCCCGCGAACACCGGGGAGCTGTTTTTT
TRBJ2-5 | NA | TRBV18 | NA | CASSPGREETQYF | TGTGCCAGCTCACCGGGCAGGGAAGAGACCCAGTACTTC
TRBJ2-1 | NA | TRBV19 | NA | CASTQGPDYNEQFF | TGTGCCAGTACACAGGGCCCTGACTACAATGAGCAGTTCTTC
TRBJ1-2 | NA | TRBV21-1 | NA | CASSKPSDRVQTHGYTF | TGTGCCAGCAGCAAACCTTCGGACAGGGTCCAAACTCATGGCTACACCTTC